The entry below gives a single T cell receptor beta chain sequence along with its context. Its antigen is still unknown. CDR3 length: 17 residues. Unmatched junction bases numbered 14, after V lost 0 bases and J lost 9 bases. Germline V lookup: CDR1 SGHRS, CDR2 YFSETQ. The second PCR ran roughly 7 to 12 cycles with a sample-barcoded 5' primer and J-beta primers. Each single sample gave us at least 3 million CDR3-containing paired-end reads. TCRdb reanalysed the 5' RACE reads using MiXCR and keeps one entry per CDR3 protein. The data hold 1.5 million to 2 million distinct CDR3 sequences, with approximately 32% observed a single time. This sample is drawn from a study of blood T cells in healthy people across ages. On the study more broadly: Template switching picked up about one barcoded beta molecule for each two T cells. Study observations and caveats: CMV status of donors was not determined, possibly confounding expanded clonotype changes. More naive CD4+ cells and higher diversity were found in long-lived than in aged donors.

This clonotype was sampled from a woman between 25 and 40 years old in good health. Sequencing was performed on blood. This chain links TRBV5-1 with TRBJ2-1; TRBD1 aligns across 8 bases. The chain's CDR3 is CASSLAGYLQGATEQFF. The CDR3 nucleotides read TGCGCCAGCAGCTTGGCCGGTTATCTTCAGGGGGCGACTGAGCAGTTCTTC.